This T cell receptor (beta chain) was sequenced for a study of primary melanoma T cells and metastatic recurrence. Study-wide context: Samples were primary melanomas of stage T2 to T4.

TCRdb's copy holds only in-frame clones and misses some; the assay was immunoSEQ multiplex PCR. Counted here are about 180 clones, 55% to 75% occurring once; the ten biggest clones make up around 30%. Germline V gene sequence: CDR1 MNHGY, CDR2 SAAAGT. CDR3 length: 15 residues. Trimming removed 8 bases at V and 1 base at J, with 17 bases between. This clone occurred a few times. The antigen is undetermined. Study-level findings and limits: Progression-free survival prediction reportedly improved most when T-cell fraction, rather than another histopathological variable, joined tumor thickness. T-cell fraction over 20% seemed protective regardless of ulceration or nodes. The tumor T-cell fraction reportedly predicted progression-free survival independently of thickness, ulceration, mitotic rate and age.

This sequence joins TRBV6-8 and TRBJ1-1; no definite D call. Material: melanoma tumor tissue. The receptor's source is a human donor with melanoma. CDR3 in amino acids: CASGRGGWKNTEAFF. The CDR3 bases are TGTGCCAGCGGGAGAGGAGGGTGGAAGAACACTGAAGCTTTCTTT.